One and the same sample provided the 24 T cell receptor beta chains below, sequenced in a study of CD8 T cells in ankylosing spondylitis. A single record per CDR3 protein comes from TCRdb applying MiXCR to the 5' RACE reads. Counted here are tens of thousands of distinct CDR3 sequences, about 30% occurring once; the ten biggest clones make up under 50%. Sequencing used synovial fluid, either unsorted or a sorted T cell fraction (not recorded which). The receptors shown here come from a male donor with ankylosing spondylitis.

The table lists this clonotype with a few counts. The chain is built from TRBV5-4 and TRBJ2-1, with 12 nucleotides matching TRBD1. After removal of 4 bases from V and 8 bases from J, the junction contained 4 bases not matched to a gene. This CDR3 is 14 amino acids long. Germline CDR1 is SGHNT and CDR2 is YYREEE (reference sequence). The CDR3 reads CASSPGQGAYEQFF. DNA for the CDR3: TGTGCCAGCAGCCCGGGACAGGGGGCCTATGAGCAGTTCTTC.

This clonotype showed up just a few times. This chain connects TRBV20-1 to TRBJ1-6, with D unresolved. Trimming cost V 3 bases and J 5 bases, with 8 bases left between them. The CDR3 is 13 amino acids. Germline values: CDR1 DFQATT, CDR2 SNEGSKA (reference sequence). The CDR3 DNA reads TGCAGTGCTAGGAACACCCATAATTCACCCCTCCACTTT. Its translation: CSARNTHNSPLHF.

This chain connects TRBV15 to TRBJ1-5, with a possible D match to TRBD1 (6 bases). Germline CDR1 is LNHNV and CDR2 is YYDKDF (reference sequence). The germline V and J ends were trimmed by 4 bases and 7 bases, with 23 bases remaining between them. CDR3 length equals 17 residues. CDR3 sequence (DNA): TGTGCCACCAGCAAAAATTTCCGAAATGGGGGGCAACAGCCCCAGCATTTT. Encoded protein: CATSKNFRNGGQQPQHF.

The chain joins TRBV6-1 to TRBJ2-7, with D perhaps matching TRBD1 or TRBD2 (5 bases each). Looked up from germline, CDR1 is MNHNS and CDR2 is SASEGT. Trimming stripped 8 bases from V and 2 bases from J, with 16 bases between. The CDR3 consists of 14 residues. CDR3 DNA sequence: TGTGCCAGCTTGGGGGTTACGGCTACCTACGAGCAGTACGTC. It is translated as CASLGVTATYEQYV.

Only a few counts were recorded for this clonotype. The CDR3 loop reads CASSLLAGMAYRSTEAFF. The DNA of the CDR3 is TGTGCCAGCAGCTTGTTGGCAGGGATGGCATATAGGAGCACTGAAGCTTTCTTT. V is TRBV5-6 and J is TRBJ1-1, with a tentative D call TRBD1 (5 bases). The CDR3 is made up of 18 amino acids. V shed 1 base and J shed 4 bases, with 23 bases lying between them. The germline gives CDR1 SGHDT, CDR2 YYEEEE.

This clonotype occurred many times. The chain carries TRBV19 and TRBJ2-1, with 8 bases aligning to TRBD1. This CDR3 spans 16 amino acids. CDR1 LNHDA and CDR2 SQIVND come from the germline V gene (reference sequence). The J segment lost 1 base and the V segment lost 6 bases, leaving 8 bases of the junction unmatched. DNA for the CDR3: TGTGCCAGTAGCGAGGGGACAGGCTGGTCCTACAATGAGCAGTTCTTC. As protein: CASSEGTGWSYNEQFF.

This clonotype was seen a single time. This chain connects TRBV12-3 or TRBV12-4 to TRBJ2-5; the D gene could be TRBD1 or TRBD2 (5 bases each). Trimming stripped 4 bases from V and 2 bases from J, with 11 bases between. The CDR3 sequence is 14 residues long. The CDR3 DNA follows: TGTGCCAGCAGTTCGGGACGGGTACAAGAGACCCAGTACTTC. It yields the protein CASSSGRVQETQYF.

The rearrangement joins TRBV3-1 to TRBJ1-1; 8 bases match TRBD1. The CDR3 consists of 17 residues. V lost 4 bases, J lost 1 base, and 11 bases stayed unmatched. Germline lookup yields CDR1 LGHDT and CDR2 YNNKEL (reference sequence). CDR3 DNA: TGTGCCAGCAGCCCGGACAGGGTGGTGTTTTGGAACACTGAAGCTTTCTTT. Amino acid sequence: CASSPDRVVFWNTEAFF. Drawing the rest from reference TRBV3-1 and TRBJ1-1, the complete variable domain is DTAVSQTPKYLVTQMGNDKSIKCEQNLGHDTMYWYKQDSKKFLKIMFSYNNKELIINETVPNRFSPKSPDKAHLNLHINSLELGDSAVYFCASSPDRVVFWNTEAFFGQGTRLTVV.

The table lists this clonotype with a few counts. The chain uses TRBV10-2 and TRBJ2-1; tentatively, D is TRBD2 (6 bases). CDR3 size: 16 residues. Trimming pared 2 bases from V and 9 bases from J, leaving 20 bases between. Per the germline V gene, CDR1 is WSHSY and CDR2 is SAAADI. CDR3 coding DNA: TGCGCCAGCAGTGAGCCTCCGGGACTGCCGATGGTTGAGCAGTTCTTC. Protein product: CASSEPPGLPMVEQFF.

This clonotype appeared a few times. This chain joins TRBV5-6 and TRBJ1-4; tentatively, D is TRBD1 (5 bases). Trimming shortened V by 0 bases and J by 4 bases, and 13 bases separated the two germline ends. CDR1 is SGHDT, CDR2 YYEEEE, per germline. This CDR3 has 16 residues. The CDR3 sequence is CASSLDQGLINEKLFF. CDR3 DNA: TGTGCCAGCAGCTTGGATCAGGGCCTCATTAATGAAAAACTGTTTTTT.

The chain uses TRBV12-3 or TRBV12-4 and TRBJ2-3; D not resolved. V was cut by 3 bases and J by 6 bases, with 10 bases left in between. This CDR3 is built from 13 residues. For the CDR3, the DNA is TGTGCCAGCAGTTTGGGTTACCCGGATACGCAGTATTTT. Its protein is CASSLGYPDTQYF.

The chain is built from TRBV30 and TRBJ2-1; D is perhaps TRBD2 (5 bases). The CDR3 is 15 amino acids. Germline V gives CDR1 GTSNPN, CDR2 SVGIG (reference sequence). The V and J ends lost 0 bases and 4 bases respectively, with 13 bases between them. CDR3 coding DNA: TGTGCCTGGAGTGTGGGTGGGAGAGCTTACAATGAGCAGTTCTTC. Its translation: CAWSVGGRAYNEQFF.

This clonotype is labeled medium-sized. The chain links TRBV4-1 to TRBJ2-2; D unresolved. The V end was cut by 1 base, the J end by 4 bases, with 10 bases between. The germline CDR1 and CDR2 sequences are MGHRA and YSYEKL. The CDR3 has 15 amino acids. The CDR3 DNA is TGCGCCAGCAGCCAAGTCCAGCTAGGCACCGGGGAGCTGTTTTTT. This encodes CASSQVQLGTGELFF.

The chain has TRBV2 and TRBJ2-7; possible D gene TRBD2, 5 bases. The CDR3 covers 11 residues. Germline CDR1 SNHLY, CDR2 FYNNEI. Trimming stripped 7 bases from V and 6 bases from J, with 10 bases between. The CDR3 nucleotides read TGTGCCAGCAATCTAGCTTCCGAGCAGTACGTC. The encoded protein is CASNLASEQYV.

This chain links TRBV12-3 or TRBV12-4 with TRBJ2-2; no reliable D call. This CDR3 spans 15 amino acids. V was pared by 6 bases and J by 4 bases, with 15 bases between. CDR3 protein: CASSPVADGTGELFF. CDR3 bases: TGTGCCAGCAGCCCCGTTGCGGATGGCACCGGGGAGCTGTTTTTT.

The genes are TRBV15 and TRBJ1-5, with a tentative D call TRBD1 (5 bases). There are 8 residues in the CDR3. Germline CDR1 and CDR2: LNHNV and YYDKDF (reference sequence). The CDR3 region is CALLGEHF. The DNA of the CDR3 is TGTGCGCTCTTGGGGGAGCATTTT.

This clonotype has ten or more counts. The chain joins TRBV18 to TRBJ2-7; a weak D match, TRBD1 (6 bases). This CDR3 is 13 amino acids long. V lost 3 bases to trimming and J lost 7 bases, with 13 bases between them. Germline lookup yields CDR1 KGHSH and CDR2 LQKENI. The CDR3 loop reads CASSPGTPREQYV. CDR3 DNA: TGTGCCAGCTCACCTGGGACACCTCGGGAGCAGTACGTC.

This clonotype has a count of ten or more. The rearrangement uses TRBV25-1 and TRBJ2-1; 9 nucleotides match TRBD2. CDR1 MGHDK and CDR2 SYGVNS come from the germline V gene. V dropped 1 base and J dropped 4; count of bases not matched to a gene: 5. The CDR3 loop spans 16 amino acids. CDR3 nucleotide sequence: TGTGCCAGCAGTGAATTCGGCGGGAGGGGTTACAATGAGCAGTTCTTC. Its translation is CASSEFGGRGYNEQFF.

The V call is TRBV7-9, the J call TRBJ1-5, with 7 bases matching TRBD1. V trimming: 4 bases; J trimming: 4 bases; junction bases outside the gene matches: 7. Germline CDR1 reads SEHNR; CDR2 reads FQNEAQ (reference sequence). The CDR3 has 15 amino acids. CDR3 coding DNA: TGTGCCAGCAGCTCCTCGACAGGGAGTAATCAGCCCCAGCATTTT. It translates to CASSSSTGSNQPQHF.

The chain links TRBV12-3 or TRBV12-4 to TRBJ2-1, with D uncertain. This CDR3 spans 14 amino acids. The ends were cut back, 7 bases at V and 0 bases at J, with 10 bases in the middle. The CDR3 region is CASTSASSYNEQFF. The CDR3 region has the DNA TGTGCCAGCACCTCGGCAAGCTCCTACAATGAGCAGTTCTTC.

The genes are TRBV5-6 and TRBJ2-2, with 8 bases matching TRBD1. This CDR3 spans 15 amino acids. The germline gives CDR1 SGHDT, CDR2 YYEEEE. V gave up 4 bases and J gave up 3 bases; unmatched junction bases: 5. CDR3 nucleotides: TGTGCCAGCAGCCCTGGGACAGGCGACACCGGGGAGCTGTTTTTT. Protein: CASSPGTGDTGELFF.

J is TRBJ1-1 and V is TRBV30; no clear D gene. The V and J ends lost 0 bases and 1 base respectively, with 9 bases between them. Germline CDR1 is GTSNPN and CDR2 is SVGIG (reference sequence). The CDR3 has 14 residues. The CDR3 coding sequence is TGTGCCTGGAGTGTAAAGGTTCCGAACACTGAAGCTTTCTTT. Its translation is CAWSVKVPNTEAFF.

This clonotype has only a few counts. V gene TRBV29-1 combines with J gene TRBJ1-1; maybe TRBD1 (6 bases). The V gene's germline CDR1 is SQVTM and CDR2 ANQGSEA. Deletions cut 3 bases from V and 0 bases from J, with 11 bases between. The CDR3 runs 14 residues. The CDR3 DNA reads TGCAGCGTTGATTGGACAGAATTGAACACTGAAGCTTTCTTT. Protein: CSVDWTELNTEAFF.

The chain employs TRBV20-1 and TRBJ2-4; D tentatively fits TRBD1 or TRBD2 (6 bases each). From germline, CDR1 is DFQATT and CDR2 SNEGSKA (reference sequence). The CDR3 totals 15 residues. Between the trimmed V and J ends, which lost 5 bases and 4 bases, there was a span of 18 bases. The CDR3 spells CSAEPGRGAKNIQYF. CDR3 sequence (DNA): TGCAGTGCTGAACCGGGAAGGGGGGCTAAAAACATTCAGTACTTC.